A selection of T cell receptor beta chains follows, all from one sample in a study of OX40 agonist ivuxolimab in advanced cancers. TCRdb keeps only in-frame clones here, not all; method: immunoSEQ multiplex PCR. The sample carries around 72,000 clones, about nine tenths recorded once. The source was CD4+ or CD8+ T cells sorted from blood, collected in a trial of the OX40 agonist ivuxolimab. The source is an adult with an advanced solid tumor such as melanoma, head and neck, liver or kidney cancer. CDR3s include the opening cysteine and the closing phenylalanine or tryptophan. D genes are given only for firm matches. A clone size is listed for some rows: how often the clone was seen (once, few, many), or a class if it is expanded.

size	J	V	D	CDR3	DNA
-	TRBJ1-3	TRBV28	-	CASSFSSGGNTIYF	TGTGCCAGCAGTTTCTCATCTGGCGGAAACACCATATATTTT
-	TRBJ1-6	TRBV28	-	CASVSPGRGNSPLHF	TGTGCCAGCGTCTCCCCGGGCAGGGGTAATTCACCCCTCCACTTT
-	TRBJ2-2	TRBV27	TRBD1	CASSTGVGAGELFF	TGTGCCAGCAGTACAGGGGTTGGCGCCGGGGAGCTGTTTTTT
-	TRBJ2-1	TRBV4-2	-	CASSQDFEQFF	TGTGCCAGCAGCCAAGATTTTGAGCAGTTCTTC
-	TRBJ2-1	TRBV4-2	-	CASSPVLRSYNEQFF	TGTGCCAGCAGTCCTGTCCTCCGCTCCTACAATGAGCAGTTCTTC
-	TRBJ1-2	TRBV5-1	TRBD1	CASSLQLGTASYGYTF	TGCGCCAGCAGCTTGCAACTCGGGACAGCCAGCTATGGCTACACCTTC
-	TRBJ2-7	TRBV6-5	TRBD1	CASSTDRGLYEQYF	TGTGCCAGCAGTACGGACAGGGGGCTCTACGAGCAGTACTTC
once	TRBJ2-2	TRBV5-1	-	CASKDVATNTGELFF	TGCGCCAGCAAGGACGTCGCTACGAACACCGGGGAGCTGTTTTTT
once	TRBJ1-4	TRBV2	-	CASSDWRARTNEKLFF	TGTGCCAGCAGTGACTGGAGGGCTCGAACTAATGAAAAACTGTTTTTT
-	TRBJ2-6	TRBV28	-	CASSFLKADSGANVLTF	TGTGCCAGCAGTTTTCTAAAAGCGGACTCTGGGGCCAACGTCCTGACTTTC
-	TRBJ2-3	TRBV27	-	CASSLWEATDTQYF	TGTGCCAGCAGTTTATGGGAGGCCACAGATACGCAGTATTTT
-	TRBJ2-5	TRBV18	-	CASSPRPPGRQETQYF	TGTGCCAGCTCACCCCGCCCTCCGGGGAGGCAAGAGACCCAGTACTTC
-	TRBJ1-5	TRBV19	-	CALRSQGRGNQPQHF	TGTGCCTTAAGAAGCCAGGGAAGAGGCAATCAGCCCCAGCATTTT
-	TRBJ2-7	TRBV5-1	-	CASSLSAGASYEQYF	TGCGCCAGCAGCTTGTCGGCGGGGGCCTCCTACGAGCAGTACTTC
-	TRBJ2-1	TRBV29-1	-	CSVGRSDNEQFF	TGCAGCGTTGGCCGGTCCGACAATGAGCAGTTCTTC
-	TRBJ1-3	TRBV11-2	-	CASSLTSGNTIYF	TGTGCCAGCAGCTTAACCTCTGGAAACACCATATATTTT
-	TRBJ2-2	TRBV10-2	-	CASSEGLATNTGELFF	TGCGCCAGCAGTGAGGGGCTAGCGACGAACACCGGGGAGCTGTTTTTT
-	TRBJ2-7	TRBV28	TRBD2	CASSLFIGRGGNNKQYF	TGTGCCAGCAGTTTATTTATAGGGAGGGGTGGAAATAACAAGCAGTACTTC
-	TRBJ1-4	TRBV2	-	CASSADTGYEKLFF	TGTGCCAGCAGTGCGGACACTGGTTATGAAAAACTGTTTTTT
few	TRBJ2-3	TRBV7-2	-	CASSLGRADTQYF	TGTGCCAGCAGCTTAGGGAGGGCAGATACGCAGTATTTT
-	TRBJ2-2	TRBV19	TRBD2	CASKIGGSGGRSTGELFF	TGTGCCAGTAAAATAGGTGGTAGCGGGGGCCGGAGCACCGGGGAGCTGTTTTTT
-	TRBJ2-2	TRBV11-2	-	CASSREAAGELFF	TGTGCCAGCAGCCGTGAGGCAGCCGGGGAGCTGTTTTTT
-	TRBJ2-4	TRBV10-3	TRBD1	CAISEEGAAKNIQYF	TGTGCCATCAGTGAGGAGGGGGCGGCCAAAAACATTCAGTACTTC
-	TRBJ2-7	TRBV6-6	-	CASSYSQGTEQYF	TGTGCCAGCAGTTACTCGCAGGGGACCGAGCAGTACTTC
-	TRBJ2-3	TRBV5-1	TRBD1	CASSSYSTGGTDTQYF	TGCGCCAGCAGCTCCTACTCGACAGGGGGCACAGATACGCAGTATTTT
-	TRBJ2-1	TRBV9	-	CASSHPRPNSGGAHNEQFF	TGTGCCAGCAGCCATCCGCGCCCAAACTCCGGAGGGGCCCACAATGAGCAGTTCTTC